One T cell receptor (beta chain) is described in this entry. The antigen remains undetermined. A junction end diverges from the germline sequence, so it may reflect a read error. This CDR3 spans 12 amino acids. Germline values: CDR1 SEHNR, CDR2 FQNEAQ (reference sequence). This entry belongs to a study of cytomegalovirus exposure and HLA in healthy donors. Notes on the study in general: Immune exposure data for these donors was limited to CMV serostatus. The study designated around 150 TCR beta chains cytomegalovirus-associated. Reportedly, HLA-A and HLA-B alleles of most subjects were accurately predicted from TCR beta.

Vbeta (60) and Jbeta (13) primers were used in the PCR. Some clones are missing from TCRdb's copy, which holds only in-frame ones; the method was immunoSEQ multiplex PCR. The sample records under 200,000 clones, over 70% being singletons. This chain joins TRBV7-9 and TRBJ1-2; a possible D gene is TRBD1 (5 bases). What was sequenced was PBMCs. The source is a male donor in good health and CMV-seropositive. In DNA, the CDR3 is TGTTCCAGCAGCCGCGGGGGCTATGGCTACACCTTC. As protein: CSSSRGGYGYTF.